One sample yielded the 26 T cell receptor beta chains listed below, sequenced in a study of control samples from healthy donors and cancer patients. Assay used: immunoSEQ multiplex PCR; TCRdb lists only in-frame clones, some missing. Of about 75,000 clones in the sample, 85% to 95% were seen once. Sequencing input: blood. The receptors stem from a woman aged 40 to 55 in good health.

The chain has TRBV27 and TRBJ1-1; D call uncertain. Germline assignment: CDR1 MNHEY and CDR2 SMNVEV (reference sequence). The CDR3 length is 14 residues. V lost 6 bases and J 1 base, leaving 12 bases between the germline ends. The CDR3 sequence is CASRLITQNTEAFF. CDR3 nucleotide sequence: TGTGCCAGCAGACTGATAACACAGAACACTGAAGCTTTCTTT.

The V and J genes are TRBV6-6 and TRBJ2-5; D may be TRBD1 (6 bases). Trimming removed 6 bases from V and 2 bases from J, with 10 bases in between. There are 13 residues in the CDR3. Germline V gene sequence: CDR1 MNHNY, CDR2 SVGAGI (reference sequence). CDR3 sequence: CASSWTVQETQYF. CDR3 DNA sequence: TGTGCCAGCAGCTGGACAGTACAAGAGACCCAGTACTTC.

The V gene is TRBV7-9, the J gene TRBJ2-5; 8 positions agree with TRBD2. CDR1 and CDR2 from the germline V gene are SEHNR and FQNEAQ (reference sequence). With 7 bases clipped from V and 5 bases from J, the junction kept 9 bases outside the gene matches. The CDR3 totals 14 residues. CDR3 region: CASIMSGGAETQYF. The CDR3, as DNA: TGTGCCAGCATCATGTCGGGGGGGGCTGAGACCCAGTACTTC.

V gene TRBV4-2 combines with J gene TRBJ2-7, with 8 bases fitting TRBD2. The CDR3 sequence is 15 residues long. The germline CDR1 and CDR2 sequences are LGHNA and YNFKEQ. The ends lost 4 bases at V and 5 bases at J; junction bases unmatched: 10. The CDR3 DNA sequence: TGTGCCAGCAGCCCTCCGGGACTAGATAAGAACGAGCAGTACTTC. Translated: CASSPPGLDKNEQYF.

The V gene is TRBV7-8, the J gene TRBJ1-2; 11 bases align to TRBD1. The CDR3 is 14 residues long. Germline CDR1 SGHVS, CDR2 FQNEAQ. V shed 5 bases and J 6 bases; nucleotides not matched to a gene: 5. The CDR3 DNA sequence: TGTGCCAGCAGCACACGGACAGGGGGCCATGGCTACACCTTC. Its translation is CASSTRTGGHGYTF.

This chain links TRBV3-1 (or the pseudogene TRBV3-2) with TRBJ1-2, with D tentatively TRBD1 (5 bases). Trimming stripped 5 bases from V and 5 bases from J, with 12 bases between. The CDR3 is 13 amino acids. Germline CDR1 and CDR2: LGHDT and YNNKEL (reference sequence). CDR3 DNA sequence: TGTGCCAGCAGCTCCGACAGTGAGTATGGCTACACCTTC. This sequence encodes CASSSDSEYGYTF.

Written as DNA, the CDR3 is TGTGCCAGCAGTGACTCGATAGGGACAGGGAACAATGAGCAGTTCTTC. This gives the protein CASSDSIGTGNNEQFF. The gene calls are TRBV6-4 and TRBJ2-1; 9 positions agree with TRBD1. Trimming cost V 0 bases and J 5 bases; bases outside gene matches: 5. The CDR3 has 16 amino acids. The germline V gene has CDR1 MRHNA and CDR2 SNTAGT.

V and J are TRBV29-1 and TRBJ2-5, with TRBD2 matching over 7 bases. Germline CDR1 SQVTM, CDR2 ANQGSEA. This CDR3 is built from 9 residues. The CDR3 spells CIGGETQYF. The CDR3 bases are TGCATCGGGGGGGAGACCCAGTACTTC.

V is TRBV19 and J is TRBJ1-2, with D maybe TRBD1 (6 bases). The CDR3 contains 13 residues. Germline V CDR1 and CDR2: LNHDA, SQIVND (reference sequence). Trimming left V 5 bases short and J 4 bases short, with 11 bases between. CDR3 amino acids: CASSSSTGYGYTF. DNA of the CDR3: TGTGCCAGTAGTTCCTCGACAGGCTATGGCTACACCTTC. The entire variable domain, with the rest obtained from reference TRBV19 and TRBJ1-2, is as follows: DGGITQSPKYLFRKEGQNVTLSCEQNLNHDAMYWYRQDPGQGLRLIYYSQIVNDFQKGDIAEGYSVSREKKESFPLTVTSAQKNPTAFYLCASSSSTGYGYTFGSGTRLTVV.

The chain carries TRBV7-8 and TRBJ1-5, with D hard to call. V was shortened by 3 bases and J by 10 bases, with 10 bases between the two germline ends. Germline-derived CDR1 and CDR2 are SGHVS and FQNEAQ. The CDR3 covers 12 residues. Written as DNA, the CDR3 is TGTGCCAGCAGCTTTAGCGGAAGTCCCCAGCATTTT. The encoded protein is CASSFSGSPQHF.

This clone has just one count. The chain joins TRBV6-2 or TRBV6-3 to TRBJ2-5; D tentatively reads TRBD1 or TRBD2 (6 bases each). The CDR3 contains 16 residues. With 2 bases removed from V and 5 bases from J, the gap between germline ends came to 18 bases. Germline values: CDR1 MNHEY, CDR2 SVGEGT. CDR3 DNA sequence: TGTGCCAGCAGTTACGGGGGGACACCTATGGAGGAGACCCAGTACTTC. This sequence encodes CASSYGGTPMEETQYF.

The genes are TRBV19 and TRBJ2-7; 8 bases are shared with TRBD1. The J segment lost 3 bases and the V segment lost 3 bases, leaving 4 bases of the junction unmatched. The CDR3 loop spans 14 amino acids. Germline CDR1 is LNHDA and CDR2 is SQIVND (reference sequence). CDR3 region: CASSMGTGDYEQYF. CDR3 coding DNA: TGTGCCAGTAGTATGGGGACAGGAGACTACGAGCAGTACTTC.

The rearrangement uses TRBV6-2 or TRBV6-3 and TRBJ2-7; TRBD1 or TRBD2 may be the D gene (5 bases each). The CDR3 length is 21 residues. Trimming left V 0 bases short and J 2 bases short, with 29 bases between. CDR1 and CDR2 (germline): MNHEY, SVGEGT. The CDR3 loop is CASSYSMMLDKGSVGAYEQYF. The DNA for the CDR3 is TGTGCCAGCAGTTACTCGATGATGTTGGACAAGGGTTCGGTCGGGGCCTACGAGCAGTACTTC.

The genes are TRBV7-9 and TRBJ2-3, with 8 positions matching TRBD2. Looked up from germline, CDR1 is SEHNR and CDR2 is FQNEAQ (reference sequence). This CDR3 is 15 amino acids long. With 6 bases clipped from V and 0 bases from J, the junction kept 5 bases outside the gene matches. For the CDR3, the DNA is TGTGCCAGCAGTATAGCGGGGCATAGCACAGATACGCAGTATTTT. As protein: CASSIAGHSTDTQYF.

V usage is TRBV4-1 and J usage is TRBJ2-5, with 11 nucleotides matching TRBD1. Germline V gives CDR1 MGHRA, CDR2 YSYEKL. The CDR3 is 14 amino acids. V was pared by 5 bases and J by 5 bases, with 4 bases of the junction left unmatched. CDR3 nucleotides: TGCGCCAGCAGCAAGGGACAGGGGGTGGAGACCCAGTACTTC. Protein: CASSKGQGVETQYF.

Here the CDR3 reads CASSLAGAYEQYF. The CDR3 coding sequence is TGTGCCAGCAGTTTAGCGGGAGCCTACGAGCAGTACTTC. The chain has TRBV6-5 and TRBJ2-7; 9 bases agree with TRBD2. V shed 4 bases and J 2 bases; nucleotides not matched to a gene: 0. This CDR3 region has 13 residues. Germline V CDR1 and CDR2: MNHEY, SVGAGI.

This clone has a handful of counts. The gene calls are TRBV27 and TRBJ2-6; D tentatively reads TRBD1 or TRBD2 (5 bases each). Germline CDR1 MNHEY, CDR2 SMNVEV (reference sequence). V gave up 5 bases and J gave up 0 bases, with 14 bases separating them. The CDR3 has 17 residues. In nucleotides, the CDR3 is TGTGCCAGCAGTCCCGGGACGGATTTCTCTGGGGCCAACGTCCTGACTTTC. Its protein product is CASSPGTDFSGANVLTF.

V is TRBV5-6 and J is TRBJ1-1; TRBD1 might be the D (5 bases). V gave up 7 bases and J gave up 0 bases, with 10 bases separating them. Germline V gene data show CDR1 as SGHDT and CDR2 as YYEEEE. CDR3 size: 13 residues. CDR3 in amino acids: CASDQGVNTEAFF. CDR3 bases: TGTGCCAGCGACCAGGGAGTGAACACTGAAGCTTTCTTT.

The rearrangement uses TRBV18 and TRBJ1-2; perhaps TRBD1 as D (6 bases). CDR3 size: 13 residues. Trimming stripped 2 bases from V and 8 bases from J, with 12 bases between. Germline V gene data show CDR1 as KGHSH and CDR2 as LQKENI. The CDR3 DNA reads as TGTGCCAGCTCACCAACAGCCCAGGGGGGCTACACCTTC. Translation gives CASSPTAQGGYTF.

This chain joins TRBV4-3 and TRBJ2-3, with a tentative D call TRBD1 (6 bases). There are 15 residues in the CDR3. The germline CDR1 and CDR2 sequences are LGHNA and YSLEER. V was shortened by 0 bases and J by 6 bases, with 13 bases between the two germline ends. The CDR3 loop reads CASSQEARGPDTQYF. DNA of the CDR3: TGCGCCAGCAGCCAAGAGGCCAGGGGACCGGATACGCAGTATTTT.

This chain uses TRBV5-4 with TRBJ2-5; D gene unclear. Germline loops: CDR1 SGHNT, CDR2 YYREEE (reference sequence). This CDR3 contains 11 residues. V was cut by 1 base and J by 4 bases, with 2 bases left in between. The CDR3: CASSLRETQYF. Written as DNA, the CDR3 is TGTGCCAGCAGCTTGCGAGAGACCCAGTACTTC.

This clone was found once. The gene calls are TRBV19 and TRBJ2-7, with 8 bases aligning to TRBD1. Losses at the gene ends were 0 bases for V and 5 bases for J; bases not matched to a gene: 6. The CDR3 consists of 15 residues. The germline V gene has CDR1 LNHDA and CDR2 SQIVND (reference sequence). The CDR3 DNA is TGTGCCAGTAGTATAGAACGGCAGGGGGCCAACGAGCAGTACTTC. It is translated as CASSIERQGANEQYF.

This chain uses TRBV9 with TRBJ2-3, with 9 bases that match TRBD2. With 7 bases clipped from V and 1 base from J, the junction kept 1 base outside the gene matches. CDR3 length: 13 amino acids. The germline V gene has CDR1 SGDLS and CDR2 YYNGEE. In DNA, the CDR3 is TGTGCCAGCCGGACTAGCGGCACAGATACGCAGTATTTT. This translates into CASRTSGTDTQYF.

The chain uses TRBV5-8 and TRBJ2-1; 10 bases match TRBD1. The ends lost 2 bases at V and 8 bases at J; junction bases unmatched: 4. This CDR3 is 14 amino acids long. Looked up from germline, CDR1 is SGHTS and CDR2 is YDEGEE. The chain's CDR3 is CASSFRDRGYEQFF. Here the CDR3 DNA reads TGTGCCAGCAGCTTTCGGGACAGGGGTTATGAGCAGTTCTTC.

The J gene is TRBJ1-6, the V gene TRBV10-3; 7 bases agree with TRBD1. This CDR3 comprises 16 residues. Germline CDR1 and CDR2: ENHRY and SYGVKD. Trimming cost V 4 bases and J 7 bases; bases outside gene matches: 10. The chain's CDR3 is CAISAPGDSQNSPLHF. The CDR3 DNA is TGTGCCATCAGTGCCCCGGGGGACAGCCAGAATTCACCCCTCCACTTT.

The CDR3 here is CATSVDSYNEQFF. In DNA form, the CDR3 reads TGTGCCACCAGTGTGGACAGCTACAATGAGCAGTTCTTC. The chain carries TRBV24-1 and TRBJ2-1; perhaps TRBD1 as D (6 bases). V was pared by 5 bases and J by 3 bases, with 7 bases between. Germline CDR1 KGHDR, CDR2 SFDVKD. The CDR3 is 13 amino acids.